The clone carrying this TCR beta chain came up once. Its antigen is unknown. The length of the CDR3 is 14 residues. CDR1 and CDR2 (germline): SGHRS, YFSETQ. The source of the sample is a study of cytomegalovirus exposure and HLA in healthy donors. Whole-study results and caveats: Follow-up analysis found HLA locus-dependent TCR association rates, highest for DRB1 and lowest for HLA-C. Within an earlier analysis, most TCR beta V segments proved productive either about 87% or about 30% of the time.

The PCR contained 60 Vbeta and 13 Jbeta primers. Only in-frame clones appear in the TCRdb table, and some are missing; sequencing was by immunoSEQ multiplex PCR. The sample yields 150,000 to 200,000 clones, roughly 60% seen once. The chain uses TRBV5-1 and TRBJ2-5; D unresolved. The better agreement between TRBJ2-7 and the DNA end casts doubt on the J call. The sample taken for sequencing was PBMCs. This TCR was sampled from a man in his forties or fifties in good health and CMV-seronegative. CDR3 loop: CASSLTPEPHEQYF. The DNA of the CDR3 is TGCGCCAGCAGCTTGACCCCTGAACCGCACGAGCAGTACTTC.